This TCR beta chain was observed in a study of T cell changes during pregnancy in multiple sclerosis. Germline CDR1 is SGHTA and CDR2 is FQGNSA. This CDR3 comprises 12 residues. V shed 4 bases, J shed 13 bases, and the junction held 6 bases outside the gene matches. Data came from immunoSEQ multiplex PCR; TCRdb stores just in-frame clones and leaves some out. This table holds about 64,000 clones, 80% to 95% found once. This TCR was recovered from a female donor with multiple sclerosis, enrolled in a pregnancy study. This chain links TRBV7-2 with TRBJ1-2; TRBD1 matches 10 bases. The sequencing here drew on peripheral blood, taken in the second trimester of pregnancy. CDR3 sequence reads: CASSSWTGGPTF. The CDR3 nucleotides are TGTGCCAGCAGCTCCTGGACAGGGGGTCCCACCTTC. Full variable domain (remainder filled in from reference TRBV7-2 and TRBJ1-2): GAGVSQSPSNKVTEKGKDVELRCDPISGHTALYWYRQSLGQGLEFLIYFQGNSAPDKSGLPSDRFSAERTGGSVSTLTIQRTQQEDSAVYLCASSSWTGGPTFGSGTRLTVV.